These T cell receptor beta chains were read from a single sample in a study of blood T cell repertoires in COVID-19. Measured with immunoSEQ multiplex PCR; TCRdb has only the in-frame clones, and not every one. The table has about 74,000 clones, 70% to 80% seen once. The sequencing input was peripheral blood. The receptors here all came from a man between 65 and 85 years old with acute or convalescent COVID-19. Each CDR3 is given with its conserved first and last residue. Fields, in order: clone size, D gene, V gene, J gene, CDR3 DNA, CDR3 protein. D genes are given only for firm matches. Clone size, where shown, is once, few, many, or a class for clones that have expanded.

>.|.|TRBV15|TRBJ2-5
TGTGCCACCAGCAGAGGAGGGGCAGGGGCCGAGGTGGAGACCCAGTACTTC
CATSRGGAGAEVETQYF
>few|TRBD1|TRBV27|TRBJ1-1
TGTGCCAGCAGCAGGGACAGGGGGAACACTGAAGCTTTCTTT
CASSRDRGNTEAFF
>.|TRBD2|TRBV5-4|TRBJ2-1
TGTGCCAGCAGCACAACTAGCGGCTCCTACAATGAGCAGTTCTTC
CASSTTSGSYNEQFF
>.|TRBD1|TRBV15|TRBJ2-3
TGTGCCACCAGCGGCACAGGGGGATTGATGGCGGATACGCAGTATTTT
CATSGTGGLMADTQYF
>.|.|TRBV9|TRBJ2-2
TGTGCCAGCAGCGTAGTGTCTAGGGGGGGCGGGGAGCTGTTTTTT
CASSVVSRGGGELFF
>.|.|TRBV28|TRBJ1-1
TGTGCCAGCAGTTTTTCCGGGGGGCGCAGGACTGAAGCTTTCTTT
CASSFSGGRRTEAFF
>.|.|TRBV6-5|TRBJ1-3
TGTGCCAGCAGGCCGATCTACTCTGGAAACACCATATATTTT
CASRPIYSGNTIYF
>few|TRBD2|TRBV4-1|TRBJ2-7
TGCGCCAGCAGCCAACCGGGACTAGCGGGAGGCCCCGCCCCCTACGAGCAGTACTTC
CASSQPGLAGGPAPYEQYF
>.|.|TRBV27|TRBJ1-2
TGTGCCAGCAGTTTGCGGCAGGGAGGCTATGGCTACACCTTC
CASSLRQGGYGYTF
>few|.|TRBV3-1/TRBV3-2|TRBJ1-2
TGTGCCAGCAGCCAAGATTCGGGACTTTCGGATGGCTACACCTTC
CASSQDSGLSDGYTF
>.|.|TRBV9|TRBJ2-7
TGTGCCAGCAGCGCCACTGGATTAGCGGCAAGCTACGAGCAGTACTTC
CASSATGLAASYEQYF
>few|TRBD1|TRBV28|TRBJ1-2
TGTGCCAGCAGTTCGCCGCCTACAGGGGGCCCCTATGGCTACACCTTC
CASSSPPTGGPYGYTF
>once|TRBD1|TRBV7-9|TRBJ1-6
TGTGCCAGCAGCCGGGACAGAAATTCAGCCCTCCACTTT
CASSRDRNSALHF
>.|TRBD2|TRBV3-1/TRBV3-2|TRBJ2-7
TGTGCCAGCAGCCGAGCGGGACTAGCGGGAAACTACGAGCAGTACTTC
CASSRAGLAGNYEQYF
>few|.|TRBV7-9|TRBJ2-3
TGTGCCAGCAGCAACTCGCGGGGCGCCGGCACAGATACGCAGTATTTT
CASSNSRGAGTDTQYF
>.|TRBD1|TRBV6-6|TRBJ2-2
TGTGCCAGCAGGTCTTTCGGGACAGGGACCACCGGGGAGCTGTTTTTT
CASRSFGTGTTGELFF
>.|.|TRBV5-1|TRBJ1-1
TGCGCCAGCAGCTTGGGGCAGGGCATGAACACTGAAGCTTTCTTT
CASSLGQGMNTEAFF
>.|.|TRBV5-1|TRBJ1-5
TGCGCCAGCAGCTTGGGACAAGGACAGCCCCAGCATTTT
CASSLGQGQPQHF
>.|.|TRBV19|TRBJ2-3
TGTGCCAGTAGCTTTCGAGGGCTAGAGTTGTCAGATACGCAGTATTTT
CASSFRGLELSDTQYF
>once|.|TRBV7-2|TRBJ1-2
TGTGCCACCTCCGGACTGGGTGGAAACTATGGCTACACCTTC
CATSGLGGNYGYTF
>.|TRBD2|TRBV12-5|TRBJ2-2
TGTGCTAGTGGTCGGGGACTAGCGGGAGAGGGGGGCACCGGGGAGCTGTTTTTT
CASGRGLAGEGGTGELFF
>once|TRBD2|TRBV7-2|TRBJ2-1
TGTGCCAGCAGCTTAGTAGGTAGCGGGACCTACAATGAGCAGTTCTTC
CASSLVGSGTYNEQFF
>.|.|TRBV7-2|TRBJ2-5
TGTGCCAGCAGCTTAGTATTTTTAGTTCCGGGGACCCAGTACTTC
CASSLVFLVPGTQYF
>few|TRBD1|TRBV7-6|TRBJ1-4
TGTGCCAGCAGCCTAGACAGGGGGAGAGAAAAACTGTTTTTT
CASSLDRGREKLFF
>.|TRBD2|TRBV7-3|TRBJ2-7
TGTGCCAGCAGCTTAACTGCGGGAGTATGGGGCGAGCAGTACTTC
CASSLTAGVWGEQYF
>.|.|TRBV19|TRBJ1-3
TGTGCCAGTAGTATAGCCCAGGGGCCCTCTGGAAACACCATATATTTT
CASSIAQGPSGNTIYF
>.|.|TRBV10-2|TRBJ2-7
TGCGCCAGCAGTGAAGGCGGGGTCGAGCAGTACTTC
CASSEGGVEQYF
>.|TRBD1|TRBV15|TRBJ1-4
TGTGCCACTGCCCGGGACAGCTATGAAAAACTGTTTTTT
CATARDSYEKLFF
>.|.|TRBV7-8|TRBJ2-6
TGTGCCAGCAGCTTAGCGTCCTCGGGGATCCGGGCCAACGTCCTGACTTTC
CASSLASSGIRANVLTF
>.|.|TRBV7-9|TRBJ2-7
TGTGCCAGCAGCTTATCAGGGGCGGATGAGCAGTACTTC
CASSLSGADEQYF
>.|.|TRBV7-9|TRBJ1-3
TGTGCCAGCAGCCCCAGTGGGAGCTCTGGAAACACCATATATTTT
CASSPSGSSGNTIYF
>few|TRBD1|TRBV5-1|TRBJ1-1
TGCGCCAGCAGCTTTCAGATGACAGGGGGCGGAACTGAAGCTTTCTTT
CASSFQMTGGGTEAFF
>.|TRBD1|TRBV18|TRBJ1-2
TGTGCCAGCTCACCACCAGCAGGGGGTAACTATGGCTACACCTTC
CASSPPAGGNYGYTF
>.|.|TRBV28|TRBJ1-2
TGTGCCAGCAGTTTTGAGGGTTCCTTCTATGGCTACACCTTC
CASSFEGSFYGYTF
>.|.|TRBV7-9|TRBJ1-5
TGTGCCAGCAGCTTTTCGTCCCAGCCCCAGCATTTT
CASSFSSQPQHF
>.|TRBD1|TRBV24-1|TRBJ1-4
TGTGCCACCAGTGATTCTCGACAGGGTGGCGAAAAACTGTTTTTT
CATSDSRQGGEKLFF
>.|TRBD1|TRBV5-4|TRBJ1-2
TGTGCCAGCAGCCGGGGGACAGACGACGTCGGGTACACCTTC
CASSRGTDDVGYTF
>.|TRBD2|TRBV6-2/TRBV6-3|TRBJ2-7
TGTGCCAGCAGTTACACTTTGGGACTAGCAGCCCCGATCCCCTCCTACGAGCAGTACTTC
CASSYTLGLAAPIPSYEQYF
>few|TRBD1|TRBV18|TRBJ1-6
TGTGCCAGCTCACTCCAAGAACAGGGGGCCTATAATTCACCCCTCCACTTT
CASSLQEQGAYNSPLHF
>.|.|TRBV18|TRBJ1-4
TGTGCCAGCTCCCCTCCGGGTGGTGAAAAACTGTTTTTT
CASSPPGGEKLFF
>.|TRBD1|TRBV13|TRBJ2-3
TGTGCCAGCGGGGACAGGGCATACGATACGCAGTATTTT
CASGDRAYDTQYF
>.|TRBD1|TRBV28|TRBJ1-3
TGTGCCAGCACCTATGGACAGGGAACCATATATTTT
CASTYGQGTIYF
>few|.|TRBV14|TRBJ2-1
TGTGCCAGCAGCCAAGCGGGATACTTCTACAATGAGCAGTTCTTC
CASSQAGYFYNEQFF
>.|.|TRBV28|TRBJ1-2
TGTGCCAGCGGGGCCCCCTATGGCTACACCTTC
CASGAPYGYTF
>.|.|TRBV10-1|TRBJ2-7
TGCGCCAGCAGTGAGTCGTTGGAGACCGAGCAGTACTTC
CASSESLETEQYF